These 19 T cell receptor beta chains were sequenced from one sample in a study of cytomegalovirus exposure and HLA in healthy donors. PCR employed 60 Vbeta and 13 Jbeta primers. Some clones are missing from TCRdb's copy, which holds only in-frame ones; the method was immunoSEQ multiplex PCR. The table has some 29,000 clones, 35% to 50% seen once. Sequences were obtained from PBMCs. These receptors all come from a woman aged 50 to 60 in good health and CMV-seronegative.

This chain uses TRBV7-2 with TRBJ2-5; TRBD2 agrees at 9 bases. The CDR3 spans 14 residues. V lost 2 bases to trimming and J lost 13 bases; unmatched junction nucleotides: 11. Germline CDR1 is SGHTA and CDR2 is FQGNSA. DNA for the CDR3: TGTGCCAGCAGCTTAATCGTTAGCGGGGGCCCCGGGTACTTC. It is translated as CASSLIVSGGPGYF.

The chain uses TRBV7-9 and TRBJ2-2; 10 bases are a match to TRBD1. Germline V gene lookup returns CDR1 SEHNR and CDR2 FQNEAQ (reference sequence). This CDR3 contains 15 residues. CDR3 coding DNA: TGTTCCTCTCTTGGGACAGGGGCGGGCACCGGGGAGCTGTTTTTT. This encodes CSSLGTGAGTGELFF.

The rearrangement joins TRBV6-6 to TRBJ2-3; tentatively, D is TRBD2 (5 bases). The germline V gene has CDR1 MNHNY and CDR2 SVGAGI (reference sequence). This CDR3 is built from 13 residues. V was pared by 0 bases and J by 5 bases, with 6 bases between. In DNA, the CDR3 is TGTGCCAGCAGTTACTCTCGGGGAGATACGCAGTATTTT. Translated, it gives CASSYSRGDTQYF.

The CDR3 DNA reads as TGTGCCAGCAGCCCAGTGGATCAGCCCCAGCATTTT. It translates to CASSPVDQPQHF. The chain joins TRBV7-2 to TRBJ1-5, with unresolved D. The V gene lost 5 bases and the J gene lost 5 bases, with 7 bases spanning the gap. The CDR3 runs 12 residues. Germline CDR1 is SGHTA and CDR2 is FQGNSA.

The chain is built from TRBV6-6 and TRBJ1-5; a possible D gene is TRBD1 (5 bases). The germline V gene encodes CDR1 MNHNY and CDR2 SVGAGI (reference sequence). Deletions cut 5 bases from V and 5 bases from J, with 13 bases between. The length of the CDR3 is 14 residues. This CDR3 reads CASSRGREDQPQHF. CDR3 sequence (DNA): TGTGCCAGCAGTCGGGGACGGGAGGATCAGCCCCAGCATTTT.

A few counts support this clone. The chain joins TRBV7-9 to TRBJ2-7; 11 bases match TRBD1. CDR1 is SEHNR, CDR2 FQNEAQ, per germline (reference sequence). The CDR3 spans 15 residues. After removal of 5 bases from V and 6 bases from J, the junction contained 9 bases not matched to a gene. The CDR3 DNA is TGTGCCAGCAGCCCCGGACAGGGGGCTCTTGGCGAGCAGTACTTC. The encoded protein is CASSPGQGALGEQYF.

The chain couples TRBV19 to TRBJ2-1, with 7 bases identical to TRBD2. Per germline, CDR1 LNHDA and CDR2 SQIVND (reference sequence). V shed 3 bases, J shed 0 bases, and the junction held 5 bases outside the gene matches. The CDR3 extends over 16 amino acids. The CDR3 loop is CASSIWGGSSYNEQFF. CDR3 coding DNA: TGTGCCAGTAGTATCTGGGGCGGGAGCTCCTACAATGAGCAGTTCTTC.

The chain uses TRBV6-5 and TRBJ2-7, with 7 bases identical to TRBD2. The V segment lost 2 bases and the J segment 1 base; nucleotides outside the gene matches: 2. CDR3 length: 14 residues. In germline, CDR1 is MNHEY, CDR2 SVGAGI. This chain's CDR3 is CASSYPGGSYEQYF. CDR3 in DNA: TGTGCCAGCAGTTACCCCGGGGGGTCCTACGAGCAGTACTTC.

The chain recombines TRBV5-4 with TRBJ2-2, with D perhaps TRBD2 (6 bases). CDR1 is SGHNT, CDR2 YYREEE, per germline (reference sequence). The CDR3 contains 16 residues. V lost 0 bases and J 1 base, leaving 10 bases between the germline ends. CDR3 region: CASSLVGSGNTGELFF. The CDR3 coding sequence is TGTGCCAGCAGCTTGGTGGGTAGCGGGAACACCGGGGAGCTGTTTTTT. The whole variable domain, filled in from reference TRBV5-4 and TRBJ2-2, reads ETGVTQSPTHLIKTRGQQVTLRCSSQSGHNTVSWYQQALGQGPQFIFQYYREEENGRGNFPPRFSGLQFPNYSSELNVNALELDDSALYLCASSLVGSGNTGELFFGEGSRLTVL.

The chain has TRBV29-1 and TRBJ1-4, with TRBD1 matching over 7 bases. After removal of 4 bases from V and 0 bases from J, the junction contained 2 bases not matched to a gene. The CDR3 is 14 amino acids. Per germline, CDR1 SQVTM and CDR2 ANQGSEA. The CDR3 protein is CSVAGTATNEKLFF. The CDR3 nucleotides read TGCAGCGTTGCCGGGACAGCAACTAATGAAAAACTGTTTTTT.

The V gene is TRBV13, the J gene TRBJ1-2; 10 nucleotides line up with TRBD1. CDR1 and CDR2 (germline): PRHDT, FYEKMQ (reference sequence). V was pared by 0 bases and J by 7 bases, with 5 bases of the junction left unmatched. The length of the CDR3 is 15 residues. In nucleotides, the CDR3 is TGTGCCAGCAGCTTAGGTTCCGGGACAGGGGTTGGCTACACCTTC. This sequence encodes CASSLGSGTGVGYTF.

The chain combines TRBV5-4 with TRBJ2-2; the match to TRBD2 covers 10 bases. Trimming removed 1 base from V and 8 bases from J; junction bases left unmatched: 5. CDR3 length: 15 amino acids. The germline CDR1 and CDR2 sequences are SGHNT and YYREEE (reference sequence). As DNA, the CDR3 is TGTGCCAGCAGCTTGCAGAGCGGGGGGGCAGGGGAGCTGTTTTTT. This translates into CASSLQSGGAGELFF.

This clone has just a few counts. The rearrangement joins TRBV9 to TRBJ2-3; no reliable D call. Germline values: CDR1 SGDLS, CDR2 YYNGEE. The CDR3 consists of 16 residues. V shed 0 bases and J shed 0 bases, with 11 bases lying between them. The CDR3 protein is CASSVENGPSTDTQYF. The DNA of the CDR3 is TGTGCCAGCAGCGTAGAGAACGGTCCAAGCACAGATACGCAGTATTTT. Combining the CDR3 with reference TRBV9 and TRBJ2-3 gives the whole variable domain DSGVTQTPKHLITATGQRVTLRCSPRSGDLSVYWYQQSLDQGLQFLIQYYNGEERAKGNILERFSAQQFPDLHSELNLSSLELGDSALYFCASSVENGPSTDTQYFGPGTRLTVL.

This clone was observed a few times. Here the CDR3 DNA reads TGTGCCAGCAGTGGGGGACAGGGGCGGCCTAATGAAAAACTGTTTTTT. As protein: CASSGGQGRPNEKLFF. The chain joins TRBV2 to TRBJ1-4; 10 bases are a match to TRBD1. V trimming: 4 bases; J trimming: 3 bases; junction bases outside the gene matches: 5. The germline CDR1 and CDR2 sequences are SNHLY and FYNNEI. The CDR3 has 16 amino acids. The variable domain in full, with the rest retrieved from reference TRBV2 and TRBJ1-4, is EPEVTQTPSHQVTQMGQEVILRCVPISNHLYFYWYRQILGQKVEFLVSFYNNEISEKSEIFDDQFSVERPDGSNFTLKIRSTKLEDSAMYFCASSGGQGRPNEKLFFGSGTQLSVL.

The V call is TRBV7-9, the J call TRBJ2-1, with 10 bases lining up with TRBD1. J lost 6 bases, V lost 3 bases, and 5 bases had no gene match. This CDR3 has 15 amino acids. Germline V gene data show CDR1 as SEHNR and CDR2 as FQNEAQ (reference sequence). In DNA, the CDR3 is TGTGCCAGCAGCTTGGGACAGGGGAACGGCAATGAGCAGTTCTTC. Protein product: CASSLGQGNGNEQFF.

This clone was seen more than once but under ten times. The chain carries TRBV9 and TRBJ2-7; 8 bases agree with TRBD1. Germline CDR1 SGDLS, CDR2 YYNGEE. The junction had 4 bases not matched to a gene; V was cut back by 3 bases and J by 2 bases. The CDR3 has 14 amino acids. DNA of the CDR3: TGTGCCAGCAGCGCCGGGACAGGCACCTACGAGCAGTACTTC. As protein: CASSAGTGTYEQYF.

This clone was detected a few times. The rearrangement uses TRBV11-2 and TRBJ1-5, with a tentative D call TRBD1 (6 bases). Germline CDR1 reads SGHAT; CDR2 reads FQNNGV. There are 16 residues in the CDR3. The V gene lost 4 bases and the J gene lost 0 bases, with 13 bases spanning the gap. This CDR3 is CASSWGQAYSNQPQHF. The DNA of the CDR3 is TGTGCCAGCAGCTGGGGACAAGCCTATAGCAATCAGCCCCAGCATTTT. The variable domain in full, with the rest retrieved from reference TRBV11-2 and TRBJ1-5, is EAGVAQSPRYKIIEKRQSVAFWCNPISGHATLYWYQQILGQGPKLLIQFQNNGVVDDSQLPKDRFSAERLKGVDSTLKIQPAKLEDSAVYLCASSWGQAYSNQPQHFGDGTRLSIL.

The rearrangement joins TRBV15 to TRBJ2-7; D is unclear. CDR1 and CDR2 from the germline V gene are LNHNV and YYDKDF (reference sequence). The length of the CDR3 is 14 residues. V gave up 2 bases and J gave up 4 bases, with 12 bases separating them. CDR3 bases: TGTGCCACCAGCAGAAAACCCCCGGGTTACGAGCAGTACTTC. This sequence encodes CATSRKPPGYEQYF.

The rearrangement joins TRBV12-5 to TRBJ2-1, with 7 bases aligning to TRBD2. Germline loops: CDR1 LGHNT, CDR2 FRNRAP. The V segment lost 1 base and the J segment 0 bases; nucleotides outside the gene matches: 6. The CDR3 covers 17 residues. The CDR3 loop is CASGLALASGSYNEQFF. CDR3 in DNA: TGTGCTAGTGGTTTGGCCCTCGCTAGCGGCTCCTACAATGAGCAGTTCTTC. Together with reference TRBV12-5 and TRBJ2-1, the CDR3 gives the full variable domain: DARVTQTPRHKVTEMGQEVTMRCQPILGHNTVFWYRQTMMQGLELLAYFRNRAPLDDSGMPKDRFSAEMPDATLATLKIQPSEPRDSAVYFCASGLALASGSYNEQFFGPGTRLTVL.